This T cell receptor (beta chain) appears in the sequencing data of a study of early T cells in non-severe SARS-CoV-2 infection. Attached unique molecular identifiers marked individual cDNA molecules. TCRdb passed the 5' RACE reads through MiXCR, listing each CDR3 protein once. The profile shows more than 55,000 distinct CDR3 sequences, more than 5.5% of them singletons. With 1 base clipped from V and 0 bases from J, the junction kept 9 bases outside the gene matches. CDR1 SGHTA and CDR2 FQGNSA come from the germline V gene. The CDR3 is made up of 18 amino acids. This clonotype was recorded at least ten times.

The chain employs TRBV7-2 and TRBJ2-7; 10 nucleotides line up with TRBD2. The clonotype originates from an adult who was a healthcare worker with PCR-confirmed SARS-CoV-2 infection or an uninfected control (not recorded which). Sequenced material: whole blood, taken at baseline. The CDR3 region is CASSLGASGSVNSYEQYF. CDR3 DNA sequence: TGTGCCAGCAGCTTAGGGGCTAGCGGGAGTGTGAACTCCTACGAGCAGTACTTC.